This T cell receptor (beta chain) emerged from a study of cytomegalovirus exposure and HLA in healthy donors (dated by TCRdb to the late 2010s). Describing the broader study: An earlier analysis of 587 of the donors reported 250 to 300 Gb of sequence data and 117 million unique TCR beta sequences from about 200 million T cells. An early release that covered several hundred HLA-typed donors contained 250 to 350 gigabases of sequencing data and around 85 million unique TCR sequences. Among the roughly 370 genotyped donors, around 79% belonged to the genetic ancestry cluster associated with self-reported Caucasian donors. The study aimed to test whether signatures of past pathogen exposure could be identified by cataloging public T cell receptors. The study used immunosequencing to profile the T cell repertoires of 670 or so subjects and linked those repertoires to cytomegalovirus serostatus. Besides the first cohort of roughly 660 subjects, a separate validation cohort made up of 95 to 150 different subjects was used. The study combined high-throughput TCR immunosequencing, statistical association of individual TCRs with disease status, and machine learning to predict cytomegalovirus infection status. To study patterns of TCR occurrence, a later analysis re-analyzed previously published TCR beta repertoires from 700 or so donors and added high-resolution HLA genotyping. The later analysis used no new phenotypic data to find candidate immune exposures, relying instead on TCR beta sequences and their occurrence across donors. An earlier analysis of 500 to 750 of the donors applied high-throughput TCR beta sequencing to assess whether each TCR beta V gene segment acted as functional or pseudogenic. Alongside the repertoire data, information on donor age, sex, ethnicity and CMV serostatus was compiled. In a later genetic analysis, genome-wide SNP genotypes for about 65% of the roughly 700 donors were used, and that subset was treated as a discovery cohort. Every discovery cohort repertoire had been produced on one sequencing platform. HLA typing included class I and class II loci at four-digit resolution. The number of typed donors differed by locus: about 620-630 for A, B, C, DRB1 and DQB1; 500 to 550 for DQA1; 606 for DPA1; and some 450 for DPB1. A few DR-DQ haplotypes were treated as single units for association and clustering because of strong linkage in the cohort. On average, about 240,000 unique TCR beta nucleotide sequences were sequenced per donor among some 430 genotyped donors of the cohort, with 15% to 20% of those sequences being non-productive. Broad study findings and their caveats: Because the 87-base-pair reads could not distinguish some IMGT-functional V segments, including TRBV6-2 and TRBV6-3, those segments were excluded. Correlated functional status among segregating V segments might reflect linkage disequilibrium, but an unknown experimental factor could not be ruled out. According to a later analysis, parvovirus B19, influenza, CMV and Epstein-Barr virus appeared linked to several top co-occurrence clusters. For the cohort, immune exposure information was limited to CMV serostatus. According to a later analysis, most CMV-associated TCR beta chains appeared to be HLA-restricted, and the HLA associations seemed to be driven largely by CMV exposure. In vitro tests confirmed that a few of the cytomegalovirus-associated TCR beta chains recognize cytomegalovirus antigens. Broadly in line with IMGT annotations, most TCR beta V segments showed up in productive rearrangements about 90% or about 30% of the time in an earlier analysis of about 500 of the donors. The cohort was sequenced for TCR beta chains only, and without alpha or paired-chain data the features that could be detected were limited. Most TCR sequences were observed very rarely across donors, whereas some public TCRs were present in many individuals. A further reported finding was that TCR beta sequences accurately predicted the HLA-A and HLA-B alleles for most subjects in the first cohort. The presence/absence analyses assumed that sequencing depth was roughly uniform across donors, and that assumption may not be true. According to a later analysis, TCR association rates differed among HLA loci, with DRB1 alleles showing the most associated TCRs and HLA-C alleles showing the fewest. In a later analysis, HLA-associated TCR beta chains were found to be more clonally expanded and to have lower generation probabilities than equally common non-associated chains. Because counts were too low, more than 15 rarely observed V segments, including chromosome 9 orphons, were left out of the earlier analysis of about 620 of the donors. In the study, 150 to 200 TCR beta chains were listed as associated with cytomegalovirus. Specific HLA alleles were associated with over 15,000 TCR beta sequences at a false discovery rate of 0.05 in a later analysis. A group of highly shared sequence variants was considered likely to be a technical artifact of the sequencing pipeline. The authors suggested that the approach could potentially be extended to other disease states and immunological phenotypes. In both the original and validation cohorts, the classifier was reported to diagnose cytomegalovirus status with high specificity and sensitivity. When HLA alleles, especially DR and DQ, strongly co-occurred, TCR associations were difficult to assign to individual alleles. V-gene and J-gene trimming of TCR beta chains was associated with a missense DCLRE1C variant in a later genetic analysis, and the association was replicated in an independent cohort. HLA typing was unavailable for some donors at each locus, so association tests used only the typed subset. In a later genetic analysis, fewer N-insertions in productive TCRs were reported among donors in an Asian-associated ancestry cluster than the approximately 710-donor mean.

The cohort was made up of approximately 700 healthy bone marrow donors. Cohort members were all nominally healthy when sampled, although unrecorded immune exposures were likely present. The donor tested CMV seropositive and was one of the 289 seropositive cohort members. A peripheral blood sample was collected from each donor, and TCR beta sequencing was performed on peripheral blood mononuclear cells. Genomic DNA extraction from the blood cell samples was performed with the Qiagen DNeasy Blood Extraction Kit. To note about this clone: Its antigen has not been determined. Base qualities are not at hand, and no much larger clone is one base apart.

The library relied on the immunoSEQ multiplex PCR assay. A mixture of 60 forward primers for TCR Vbeta segments and 13 reverse primers for TCR Jbeta segments was used in the multiplex PCR. The CDR3 region of rearranged TCR beta genes was amplified from genomic DNA with a multiplex PCR assay. The amplified TCR beta libraries were sequenced on the Illumina HiSeq System as 87-base-pair reads. In the authors' own workflow: A later analysis counted tens of millions of unique TCR beta chains across the 666 repertoires, and 9 million to 14 million of these chains were shared by at least two donors. A nearest-neighbor algorithm error-corrected the raw reads and collapsed the reads into unique sequences, merging closely related sequences to remove PCR and sequencing errors. CDR3 sequences were aligned to IMGT reference sequences to assign V, D and J gene segments. For a sequence to be retained, a match of at least six nucleotides to both a V gene segment and a J gene segment was required. Rearrangements were classified as productive when the CDR3 lacked stop codons and remained in frame with V and J, and all other rearrangements were classified as non-productive. Following IMGT convention, CDR3 was defined as the stretch from the second conserved V-encoded cysteine to the conserved J-encoded phenylalanine. The earlier analysis of about 610 of the donors excluded any sequence lacking an unambiguous match to a single V gene segment. An earlier analysis of a few hundred of the donors called V segments functional above 56.7% productive rearrangements and segregating when the between-donor standard deviation exceeded 5%. A statistical classification framework was developed to diagnose cytomegalovirus status using the catalog of TCR beta chain sequences. In a later analysis, TCR nucleotide sequences were compared against IMGT/GENE-DB human TR gene sequences so that V and J genes could be assigned. In a later analysis, CDR3 sequences and most-parsimonious VDJ recombination scenarios were assigned using the TCRdist pipeline. In a later analysis, each TCR beta chain was defined by its CDR3 amino acid sequence together with its V-gene family, and reads without a unique V-gene family were excluded. In a later analysis, approximately 640 highly shared, low-generation-probability nucleotide sequences were removed to address suspected cross-contamination and a sequencing artifact. For each public chain, a later analysis derived a clonal expansion index from normalized ranks of inferred template counts within each repertoire. A later analysis computed generation probabilities with a VDJ recombination model fitted to out-of-frame rearrangements, and checked the results against IGoR. In a later analysis, hypergeometric tests were used to score TCR-TCR, TCR-HLA and TCR-CMV co-occurrence, with a repertoire-size bias correction applied to TCR pairs. False discovery rates were estimated in a later analysis by permuting HLA or CMV assignments 20 times. A later analysis grouped co-occurring TCRs with DBSCAN, adding TCRdist sequence similarity when clustering within HLA-allele-positive subsets. Repertoires with fewer than 30,000 or more than 120,000 public chains, plus five repertoires with anomalous nucleotide sharing, were excluded from co-occurrence clustering. As stored in TCRdb, this immuneACCESS dataset retains in-frame rearrangements with V and J assigned. A fraction of the clones does not appear; measured against another copy, unresolved V genes explain less than half of the discrepancy, and the remainder lacks a known reason. That table gives V, J and clone size, and the DNA gave D and trimming. The sample yields 65,000 to 75,000 clones; under 85% were counted once. The ten most abundant clones make up 11% of the sample.

The germline V gene encodes CDR1 SNHLY and CDR2 FYNNEI. V gives up 10 bases and J gives up 3 bases, and the segment between their germline ends measures 21 bases. There are 15 amino acids in the CDR3, from cysteine to phenylalanine inclusive. CDR3 DNA only is kept here, 45 bases in frame from base 1. This TCR was sampled from an older woman in good health and CMV-seropositive. Material: PBMCs. The chain employs TRBV2 and TRBJ2-5; D gene: possibly TRBD2, on 5 matching bases. The nucleotides read TGTGCCATTCAGGACTCCCTCGGGTTAAAAGAGACCCAGTACTTC. The resulting protein is CAIQDSLGLKETQYF.